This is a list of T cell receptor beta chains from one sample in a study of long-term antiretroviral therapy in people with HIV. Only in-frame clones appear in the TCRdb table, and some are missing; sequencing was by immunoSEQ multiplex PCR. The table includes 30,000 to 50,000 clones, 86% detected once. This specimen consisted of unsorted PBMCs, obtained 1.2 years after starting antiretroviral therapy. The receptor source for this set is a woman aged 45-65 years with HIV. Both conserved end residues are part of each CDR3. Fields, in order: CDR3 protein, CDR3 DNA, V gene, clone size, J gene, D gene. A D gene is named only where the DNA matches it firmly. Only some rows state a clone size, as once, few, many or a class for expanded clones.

cdr3_aa: CASSDRPPRAYEQYF
cdr3_nt: TGTGCCAGCAGTGATCGGCCGCCGAGGGCGTACGAGCAGTACTTC
v_call: TRBV2
clone_size: -
j_call: TRBJ2-7
d_call: -

cdr3_aa: CASSARDGNEKLFF
cdr3_nt: TGTGCCAGCAGCGCCCGGGACGGTAATGAAAAACTGTTTTTT
v_call: TRBV13
clone_size: once
j_call: TRBJ1-4
d_call: -

cdr3_aa: CATSRPPRGTEAFF
cdr3_nt: TGTGCCACCAGCAGACCACCCAGGGGCACTGAAGCTTTCTTT
v_call: TRBV15
clone_size: -
j_call: TRBJ1-1
d_call: -

cdr3_aa: CASSLAARMNTEAFF
cdr3_nt: TGTGCCAGCAGCTTAGCGGCCCGGATGAACACTGAAGCTTTCTTT
v_call: TRBV7-8
clone_size: -
j_call: TRBJ1-1
d_call: -

cdr3_aa: CAWSRTGTEAFF
cdr3_nt: TGTGCCTGGAGCAGGACGGGCACTGAAGCTTTCTTT
v_call: TRBV30
clone_size: -
j_call: TRBJ1-1
d_call: -

cdr3_aa: CASSLQSYSNQPQHF
cdr3_nt: TGTGCCAGTAGTTTGCAGTCGTATAGCAATCAGCCCCAGCATTTT
v_call: TRBV19
clone_size: -
j_call: TRBJ1-5
d_call: -

cdr3_aa: CASSYGLAERAQYF
cdr3_nt: TGTGCCAGCAGTTACGGGCTAGCGGAAAGGGCCCAGTACTTC
v_call: TRBV6-6
clone_size: -
j_call: TRBJ2-5
d_call: TRBD2

cdr3_aa: CASSLGPSGALSLYGYTF
cdr3_nt: TGTGCCAGCAGCTTAGGACCCTCGGGCGCATTATCTTTGTATGGCTACACCTTC
v_call: TRBV7-8
clone_size: -
j_call: TRBJ1-2
d_call: -

cdr3_aa: CASSLTLRETQYF
cdr3_nt: TGTGCCAGCAGCTTAACCCTGCGGGAGACCCAGTACTTC
v_call: TRBV7-3
clone_size: -
j_call: TRBJ2-5
d_call: -

cdr3_aa: CASSFTGDRSGNTIYF
cdr3_nt: TGTGCCAGCAGCTTTACAGGTGACCGCTCTGGAAACACCATATATTTT
v_call: TRBV9
clone_size: -
j_call: TRBJ1-3
d_call: -

cdr3_aa: CASSAMTSGGRDEQFF
cdr3_nt: TGTGCCAGCAGCGCGATGACTAGCGGGGGGCGGGATGAGCAGTTCTTC
v_call: TRBV9
clone_size: -
j_call: TRBJ2-1
d_call: TRBD2

cdr3_aa: CASSTSGGFSYEQYF
cdr3_nt: TGTGCCAGCAGTACTAGCGGGGGGTTCTCCTACGAGCAGTACTTC
v_call: TRBV4-2
clone_size: -
j_call: TRBJ2-7
d_call: TRBD2

cdr3_aa: CSGSSTDTQYF
cdr3_nt: TGCAGCGGCTCGTCCACAGATACGCAGTATTTT
v_call: TRBV29-1
clone_size: -
j_call: TRBJ2-3
d_call: -

cdr3_aa: CSVEGTQETQYF
cdr3_nt: TGCAGCGTTGAAGGTACCCAAGAGACCCAGTACTTC
v_call: TRBV29-1
clone_size: -
j_call: TRBJ2-5
d_call: -

cdr3_aa: CASSYSGRGPYEQYF
cdr3_nt: TGTGCCAGCAGTTACTCGGGCAGGGGACCCTACGAGCAGTACTTC
v_call: TRBV6-5
clone_size: -
j_call: TRBJ2-7
d_call: -

cdr3_aa: CASSLAGTGYEAFF
cdr3_nt: TGCGCCAGCAGCTTGGCTGGGACAGGGTATGAAGCTTTCTTT
v_call: TRBV5-1
clone_size: -
j_call: TRBJ1-1
d_call: TRBD1

cdr3_aa: CASGLEGIYSPLHF
cdr3_nt: TGTGCTAGTGGTTTGGAGGGGATCTATTCACCCCTCCACTTT
v_call: TRBV12-5
clone_size: -
j_call: TRBJ1-6
d_call: -

cdr3_aa: CATSRVGTANEKLFF
cdr3_nt: TGTGCCACCAGCAGAGTTGGGACAGCTAATGAAAAACTGTTTTTT
v_call: TRBV15
clone_size: -
j_call: TRBJ1-4
d_call: TRBD1

cdr3_aa: CASSENSPLTNTQYF
cdr3_nt: TGTGCCAGCAGTGAAAATAGCCCACTCACGAATACGCAGTATTTT
v_call: TRBV2
clone_size: -
j_call: TRBJ2-3
d_call: -

cdr3_aa: CASSSSNPGTGELFF
cdr3_nt: TGTGCCAGCAGCTCATCTAACCCCGGGACCGGGGAGCTGTTTTTT
v_call: TRBV7-9
clone_size: -
j_call: TRBJ2-2
d_call: -

cdr3_aa: CASSVGTLAKNIQYF
cdr3_nt: TGTGCCAGCAGCGTAGGGACCCTAGCCAAAAACATTCAGTACTTC
v_call: TRBV9
clone_size: once
j_call: TRBJ2-4
d_call: -

cdr3_aa: CASSEGQGYYEQYF
cdr3_nt: TGTGCCAGCAGTGAAGGGCAGGGTTACTACGAGCAGTACTTC
v_call: TRBV6-1
clone_size: few
j_call: TRBJ2-7
d_call: -

cdr3_aa: CSVEGRGDPYNEQFF
cdr3_nt: TGCAGCGTTGAAGGCCGGGGGGACCCCTACAATGAGCAGTTCTTC
v_call: TRBV29-1
clone_size: -
j_call: TRBJ2-1
d_call: TRBD2

cdr3_aa: CASSGIRTKEYQETQYF
cdr3_nt: TGTGCCAGCAGTGGAATACGGACGAAAGAGTACCAAGAGACCCAGTACTTC
v_call: TRBV2
clone_size: -
j_call: TRBJ2-5
d_call: -

cdr3_aa: CASSLGANSPLHF
cdr3_nt: TGCGCCAGCAGCTTGGGGGCGAATTCACCCCTCCACTTT
v_call: TRBV5-1
clone_size: -
j_call: TRBJ1-6
d_call: -

cdr3_aa: CASSLKSGQRGVLYEQYF
cdr3_nt: TGTGCCAGCAGTTTAAAATCTGGTCAGCGGGGGGTCCTCTACGAGCAGTACTTC
v_call: TRBV27
clone_size: -
j_call: TRBJ2-7
d_call: TRBD2

cdr3_aa: CASALQGSSGNTIYF
cdr3_nt: TGTGCCAGCGCGCTACAGGGGAGCTCTGGAAACACCATATATTTT
v_call: TRBV5-4
clone_size: few
j_call: TRBJ1-3
d_call: TRBD1

cdr3_aa: CASSAGGYTGELFF
cdr3_nt: TGCGCCAGCAGTGCAGGGGGCTACACCGGGGAGCTGTTTTTT
v_call: TRBV10-1
clone_size: few
j_call: TRBJ2-2
d_call: TRBD1

cdr3_aa: CASSMGLAGDNEQFF
cdr3_nt: TGTGCCAGTAGTATGGGACTAGCGGGGGACAATGAGCAGTTCTTC
v_call: TRBV19
clone_size: few
j_call: TRBJ2-1
d_call: TRBD2

cdr3_aa: CASSQDTVSEAFF
cdr3_nt: TGTGCCAGCAGCCAAGATACAGTTTCCGAAGCTTTCTTT
v_call: TRBV14
clone_size: -
j_call: TRBJ1-1
d_call: -

cdr3_aa: CASSLGQPRNYGYTF
cdr3_nt: TGCGCCAGCAGCTTGGGGCAGCCGAGGAACTATGGCTACACCTTC
v_call: TRBV5-1
clone_size: few
j_call: TRBJ1-2
d_call: -

cdr3_aa: CASSLDRGLTNSPLHF
cdr3_nt: TGTGCCAGCAGCTTGGACAGGGGGCTGACTAATTCACCCCTCCACTTT
v_call: TRBV5-6
clone_size: -
j_call: TRBJ1-6
d_call: TRBD1

cdr3_aa: CASSFTGTETQYF
cdr3_nt: TGTGCCAGCAGCTTCACAGGGACGGAGACCCAGTACTTC
v_call: TRBV11-3
clone_size: -
j_call: TRBJ2-5
d_call: -

cdr3_aa: CASKNRDLSGNTIYF
cdr3_nt: TGTGCCAGCAAGAACAGGGACCTCTCTGGAAACACCATATATTTT
v_call: TRBV6-1
clone_size: -
j_call: TRBJ1-3
d_call: -

cdr3_aa: CASSPLQGTNEKLFF
cdr3_nt: TGTGCCAGTAGTCCCTTACAGGGAACTAATGAAAAACTGTTTTTT
v_call: TRBV19
clone_size: -
j_call: TRBJ1-4
d_call: -

cdr3_aa: CATRDSNSPLHF
cdr3_nt: TGTGCCACTAGGGACAGTAATTCACCCCTCCACTTT
v_call: TRBV2
clone_size: few
j_call: TRBJ1-6
d_call: TRBD1

cdr3_aa: CATSRDRLYGYTF
cdr3_nt: TGTGCCACCAGCAGAGACAGGCTATATGGCTACACCTTC
v_call: TRBV15
clone_size: few
j_call: TRBJ1-2
d_call: -

cdr3_aa: CASSRWGQGRIQETQYF
cdr3_nt: TGTGCCAGCAGTCGTTGGGGACAGGGCCGCATTCAAGAGACCCAGTACTTC
v_call: TRBV14
clone_size: -
j_call: TRBJ2-5
d_call: TRBD1

cdr3_aa: CSADMNTEAFF
cdr3_nt: TGCAGTGCGGACATGAACACTGAAGCTTTCTTT
v_call: TRBV29-1
clone_size: -
j_call: TRBJ1-1
d_call: -

cdr3_aa: CASSLDTVAGANYGYTF
cdr3_nt: TGTGCCAGCAGCTTGGATACAGTAGCGGGGGCTAACTATGGCTACACCTTC
v_call: TRBV5-8
clone_size: -
j_call: TRBJ1-2
d_call: -

cdr3_aa: CASILGYEQYF
cdr3_nt: TGTGCCAGCATTCTTGGGTACGAGCAGTACTTC
v_call: TRBV6-1
clone_size: few
j_call: TRBJ2-7
d_call: -

cdr3_aa: CASSPLGGASRNEQFF
cdr3_nt: TGTGCCAGCTCACCACTCGGGGGGGCTTCTAGAAATGAGCAGTTCTTC
v_call: TRBV18
clone_size: -
j_call: TRBJ2-1
d_call: TRBD2

cdr3_aa: CASSDEGGPYGYTF
cdr3_nt: TGTGCCAGCAGTGATGAAGGGGGTCCCTATGGCTACACCTTC
v_call: TRBV25-1
clone_size: -
j_call: TRBJ1-2
d_call: -

cdr3_aa: CASSLAGTGAADTQYF
cdr3_nt: TGTGCCAGCAGCTTAGCCGGGACAGGGGCCGCAGATACGCAGTATTTT
v_call: TRBV7-2
clone_size: -
j_call: TRBJ2-3
d_call: TRBD1

cdr3_aa: CASSSRGPDTEAFF
cdr3_nt: TGTGCCAGCAGTTCAAGGGGGCCGGACACTGAAGCTTTCTTT
v_call: TRBV27
clone_size: -
j_call: TRBJ1-1
d_call: TRBD1

cdr3_aa: CASSPQIPGQETQYF
cdr3_nt: TGTGCCAGCTCACCACAGATCCCAGGGCAAGAGACCCAGTACTTC
v_call: TRBV18
clone_size: -
j_call: TRBJ2-5
d_call: -

cdr3_aa: CASSLQGSTYEQYF
cdr3_nt: TGTGCCAGCAGCTTACAGGGGTCTACCTACGAGCAGTACTTC
v_call: TRBV11-3
clone_size: -
j_call: TRBJ2-7
d_call: -

cdr3_aa: CASTAPGSGDTQYF
cdr3_nt: TGTGCCAGCACCGCCCCAGGGTCCGGAGATACGCAGTATTTT
v_call: TRBV6-5
clone_size: -
j_call: TRBJ2-3
d_call: -

cdr3_aa: CASSMAPKLAGVGETQYF
cdr3_nt: TGTGCCAGTAGTATGGCTCCCAAACTAGCGGGGGTTGGAGAGACCCAGTACTTC
v_call: TRBV19
clone_size: -
j_call: TRBJ2-5
d_call: TRBD2

cdr3_aa: CASSYSGYYEQYF
cdr3_nt: TGTGCCAGCAGTTACTCGGGATACTACGAGCAGTACTTC
v_call: TRBV6-5
clone_size: -
j_call: TRBJ2-7
d_call: -

cdr3_aa: CASRGDRGHGYTF
cdr3_nt: TGTGCCAGCAGGGGCGACAGGGGGCATGGCTACACCTTC
v_call: TRBV25-1
clone_size: -
j_call: TRBJ1-2
d_call: TRBD1

cdr3_aa: CASRAGQGSGYTF
cdr3_nt: TGTGCCAGCAGAGCGGGACAGGGGAGTGGCTACACCTTC
v_call: TRBV5-6
clone_size: -
j_call: TRBJ1-2
d_call: TRBD1

cdr3_aa: CASGSGYSTDTQYF
cdr3_nt: TGTGCTAGTGGTTCAGGTTATAGCACAGATACGCAGTATTTT
v_call: TRBV12-5
clone_size: once
j_call: TRBJ2-3
d_call: -

cdr3_aa: CASSISLGGSFQPQHF
cdr3_nt: TGTGCCAGTAGTATTAGTTTAGGGGGATCGTTTCAGCCCCAGCATTTT
v_call: TRBV19
clone_size: -
j_call: TRBJ1-5
d_call: -